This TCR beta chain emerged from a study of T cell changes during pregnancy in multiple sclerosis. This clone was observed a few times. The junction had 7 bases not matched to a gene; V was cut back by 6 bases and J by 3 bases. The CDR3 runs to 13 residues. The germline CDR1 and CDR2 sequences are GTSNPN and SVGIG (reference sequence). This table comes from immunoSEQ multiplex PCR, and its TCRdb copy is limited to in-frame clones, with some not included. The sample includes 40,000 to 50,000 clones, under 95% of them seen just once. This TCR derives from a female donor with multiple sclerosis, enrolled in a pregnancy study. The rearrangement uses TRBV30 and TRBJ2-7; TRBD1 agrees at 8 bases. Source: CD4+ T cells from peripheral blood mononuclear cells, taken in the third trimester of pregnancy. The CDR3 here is CACYRGNNYEQYF. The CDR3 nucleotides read TGTGCCTGTTACAGGGGGAACAACTACGAGCAGTACTTC.